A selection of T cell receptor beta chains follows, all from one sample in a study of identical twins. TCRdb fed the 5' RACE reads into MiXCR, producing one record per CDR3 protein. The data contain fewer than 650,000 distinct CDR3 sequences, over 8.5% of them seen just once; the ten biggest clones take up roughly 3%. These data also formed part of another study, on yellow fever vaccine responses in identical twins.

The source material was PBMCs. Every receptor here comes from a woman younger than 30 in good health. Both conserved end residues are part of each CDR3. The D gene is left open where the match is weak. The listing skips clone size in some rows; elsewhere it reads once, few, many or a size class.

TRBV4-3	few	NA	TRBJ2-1	TGCGCCAGCAGCCAAGTAGGAGGTCTAGTAAGGAATGAGCAGTTCTTC	CASSQVGGLVRNEQFF
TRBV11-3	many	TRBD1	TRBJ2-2	TGTGCCAGCCAGGGACAGACGAACACCGGGGAGCTGTTTTTT	CASQGQTNTGELFF
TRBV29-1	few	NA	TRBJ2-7	TGCAGCGTACCGACAGGATCGGAACTTTCCTACGAGCAGTACTTC	CSVPTGSELSYEQYF
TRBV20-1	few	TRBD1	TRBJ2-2	TGCAGTGCTAGAGGGGACAGGCTGAACACCGGGGAGCTGTTTTTT	CSARGDRLNTGELFF
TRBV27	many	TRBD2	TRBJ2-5	TGTGCCAGCAGTCCCTGGACTAGCGGGACGGAGACCCAGTACTTC	CASSPWTSGTETQYF
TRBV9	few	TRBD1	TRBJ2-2	TGTGCCAGCAGCGGGACAGGGGGCCGGACCGGGGAGCTGTTTTTT	CASSGTGGRTGELFF
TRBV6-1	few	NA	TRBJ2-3	TGTGCCAGCGAAGGGGACACAGATACGCAGTATTTT	CASEGDTDTQYF
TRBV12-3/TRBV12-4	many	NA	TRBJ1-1	TGTGCCAGCACCCACGAGGCGAACACTGAAGCTTTCTTT	CASTHEANTEAFF
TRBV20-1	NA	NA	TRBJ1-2	TGCAGTGCTAGATCCGGGACTGGCTACACCTTC	CSARSGTGYTF
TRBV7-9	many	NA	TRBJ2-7	TGTGCCAGCAGCTCACATCACGGGTTGTGGGAGCAGTACTTC	CASSSHHGLWEQYF
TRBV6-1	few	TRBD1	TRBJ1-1	TGTGCCAGCAGTAGACCCGGGACAGGGTCCCGGAACACTGAAGCTTTCTTT	CASSRPGTGSRNTEAFF
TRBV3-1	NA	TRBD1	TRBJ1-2	TGTGCCAGCAGCCCCACGATGACAGGGGGTGGCTACACCTTC	CASSPTMTGGGYTF
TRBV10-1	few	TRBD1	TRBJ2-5	TGCGCCAGCGGCCGGGACAGCCAAGAGACCCAGTACTTC	CASGRDSQETQYF
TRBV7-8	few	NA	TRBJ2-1	TGTGCCAGCAGCTTCGGGGTAGCCTACAATGAGCAGTTCTTC	CASSFGVAYNEQFF
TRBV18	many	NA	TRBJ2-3	TGTGCCAGCTCCCAACAGGCAGATACGCAGTATTTT	CASSQQADTQYF
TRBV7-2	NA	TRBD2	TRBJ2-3	TGTGCCAGCAGCTTCGACCTAGCGGGGGGGGGGTATTTT	CASSFDLAGGGYF
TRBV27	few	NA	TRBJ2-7	TGTGCCAGCAGTCTATCAGGGAATATAATTTACGAGCAGTACTTC	CASSLSGNIIYEQYF
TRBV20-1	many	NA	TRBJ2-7	TGCAGTGCTAGAGATGGCAGCTTAACCTTCTCCTACGAGCAGTACTTC	CSARDGSLTFSYEQYF
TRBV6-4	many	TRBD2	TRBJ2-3	TGTGCCAGCAGTGCGGCGGGGGGGTCAGATACGCAGTATTTT	CASSAAGGSDTQYF
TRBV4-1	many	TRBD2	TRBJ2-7	TGCGCCAGCAGCCTAACTAGCGGGGCCTCCTACGAGCAGTACTTC	CASSLTSGASYEQYF
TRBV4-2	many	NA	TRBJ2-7	TGTGCCAGCAGCCAAGATCCTGATTACGAGCAGTACTTC	CASSQDPDYEQYF
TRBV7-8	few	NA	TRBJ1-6	TGTGCCAGCAGCTTAGCGGTGGGCTGGGATAATTCACCCCTCCACTTT	CASSLAVGWDNSPLHF
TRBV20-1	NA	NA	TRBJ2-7	TGCAGTGCTGTCCCCTACACCGGACTGGGGAACGAGCAGTACTTC	CSAVPYTGLGNEQYF
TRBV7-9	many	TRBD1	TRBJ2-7	TGTGCCAGCAGCTTAACAGGGGCCTCCTACGAGCAGTACTTC	CASSLTGASYEQYF
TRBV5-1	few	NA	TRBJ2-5	TGCGCCAGCAGCTTTGGGGCTCGGGTCCAAGAGACCCAGTACTTC	CASSFGARVQETQYF
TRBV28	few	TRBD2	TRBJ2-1	TGTGCCAGCAGTTTGCTTAGCGGGATAGGTGAGCAGTTCTTC	CASSLLSGIGEQFF
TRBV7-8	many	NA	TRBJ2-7	TGTGCCAGCAGCGACTCCTTGAAGGGGATGAACGAGCAGTACTTC	CASSDSLKGMNEQYF